The entry that follows covers one TCR beta chain sequence. Methods used by the authors: For nucleated cells, counts were estimated from reference gene primer amplification. Sequenced by immunoSEQ multiplex PCR; TCRdb stores in-frame clones only, minus some. The DNA was the basis for D and trimming; V, J and clone size are from that table. The table has 150,000 to 180,000 clones, about 73% seen once. The germline gives CDR1 MGHDK, CDR2 SYGVNS. V was trimmed by 2 bases and J by 7 bases, leaving 11 bases between them. The CDR3 covers 14 residues. This sample is part of a study of blood T cell repertoires in COVID-19. Across the whole study: Acute-phase and convalescent COVID-19 samples originated in the United States, Italy and Spain. PBMCs, B-cell-depleted T cells, or T cells were the source of the cDNA or gDNA that made up the material.

The chain combines TRBV25-1 with TRBJ1-4, with no clear D. The sequence was obtained from an older man with acute or convalescent COVID-19. The sample was peripheral blood. The CDR3 DNA follows: TGTGCCAGCAGTGAACCACTGGAGGGTGAAAAACTGTTTTTT. Amino acids: CASSEPLEGEKLFF.